The next 29 T cell receptor beta chains were all read from a single sample in a study of T-cell reconstitution after alpha-beta-depleted transplantation in children. Researchers prepared the TCRbeta library using unique molecular identifiers, the study reports. TCRdb passed the PCR reads through MiXCR, listing each CDR3 protein once. The sample consists of some 600,000 distinct CDR3 sequences, roughly 17% of them appearing once. The specimen was PBMCs from the stem cell graft donor, collected from the stem cell graft. The receptors shown here come from a human donor who donated a stem cell graft to a child with acute myeloid leukemia.

The chain employs TRBV27 and TRBJ2-2; 10 bases match TRBD1. Germline V gene data show CDR1 as MNHEY and CDR2 as SMNVEV (reference sequence). With V trimmed by 0 bases and J by 7 bases, 5 bases remained unmatched. The CDR3 is 16 residues long. The CDR3 DNA is TGTGCCAGCAGTTTATCCCGGACAGGGGGTATCGGGGAGCTGTTTTTT. Encoded protein: CASSLSRTGGIGELFF.

This clonotype was picked up many times. The CDR3 is CSATTRGLGYTF. The CDR3 DNA reads TGCAGCGCTACGACCAGGGGGCTCGGCTACACCTTC. The chain couples TRBV29-1 to TRBJ1-2; TRBD1 agrees at 8 bases. The CDR3 runs 12 residues. Trimming cost V 7 bases and J 8 bases; bases outside gene matches: 9. CDR1 SQVTM and CDR2 ANQGSEA come from the germline V gene.

This clonotype was counted ten times or more. This chain links TRBV20-1 with TRBJ1-3; D uncertain. Trimming took 3 bases from V and 3 from J, leaving 18 bases between them. This CDR3 has 16 residues. Per the germline V gene, CDR1 is DFQATT and CDR2 is SNEGSKA (reference sequence). CDR3 protein: CSASLDSRTFGNTIYF. CDR3 in DNA: TGCAGTGCTAGCTTGGACTCTCGGACCTTTGGAAACACCATATATTTT.

The sample holds many counts of this clonotype. Written as DNA, the CDR3 is TGTGCCAGCAGTCTCGACGTGGGTGAAGCTTTCTTT. Translated: CASSLDVGEAFF. The V and J genes are TRBV11-2 and TRBJ1-1; D not certain. V shed 6 bases and J shed 7 bases, with 12 bases lying between them. The CDR3 contains 12 residues. Germline V gene data show CDR1 as SGHAT and CDR2 as FQNNGV.

This clonotype has a handful of counts. The chain carries TRBV12-3 or TRBV12-4 and TRBJ2-7, with D unclear. This CDR3 spans 12 amino acids. Trimming left V 2 bases short and J 6 bases short, with 8 bases between. CDR3 in amino acids: CASSLSLTEQYF. The CDR3, as DNA: TGTGCCAGCAGTTTATCCCTTACCGAGCAGTACTTC.

This clonotype came up many times. The V gene is TRBV20-1, the J gene TRBJ1-5, with TRBD1 identical over 7 bases. Trimming removed 6 bases from V and 6 bases from J; junction bases left unmatched: 11. Germline loops: CDR1 DFQATT, CDR2 SNEGSKA (reference sequence). CDR3 length: 14 amino acids. The CDR3 spells CSACSDRVCQPQHF. The CDR3 DNA reads TGCAGTGCCTGCAGCGACAGGGTGTGTCAGCCCCAGCATTTT.

This clonotype was seen only a few times. The CDR3 here is CSAKNSMNTEAFF. CDR3 nucleotide sequence: TGCAGTGCTAAGAACAGCATGAACACTGAAGCTTTCTTT. The V and J genes are TRBV20-1 and TRBJ1-1, with D unresolved. Germline loops: CDR1 DFQATT, CDR2 SNEGSKA (reference sequence). Deletions cut 4 bases from V and 0 bases from J, with 9 bases between. The CDR3 runs 13 residues.

J is TRBJ2-3 and V is TRBV7-9; 8 bases are shared with TRBD2. V dropped 5 bases and J dropped 2; count of bases not matched to a gene: 9. In germline, CDR1 is SEHNR, CDR2 FQNEAQ (reference sequence). The CDR3 contains 16 residues. Here the CDR3 DNA reads TGTGCCAGCAGCACTAAGACTAGCGCCCCCACAGATACGCAGTATTTT. Its translation: CASSTKTSAPTDTQYF. Full variable domain (remainder filled in from reference TRBV7-9 and TRBJ2-3): DTGVSQNPRHKITKRGQNVTFRCDPISEHNRLYWYRQTLGQGPEFLTYFQNEAQLEKSRLLSDRFSAERPKGSFSTLEIQRTEQGDSAMYLCASSTKTSAPTDTQYFGPGTRLTVL.

The CDR3 DNA follows: TGTGCCAGCAGCTTTCCACAGGTCGCCCTCGAAAGCACAGATACGCAGTATTTT. Amino acid sequence: CASSFPQVALESTDTQYF. The chain employs TRBV11-1 and TRBJ2-3; D perhaps matches TRBD1 (5 bases). There are 18 residues in the CDR3. The V end lost 3 bases, the J end lost 0 bases, and 19 bases lay between the germline ends. Germline CDR1 reads SGHAT; CDR2 reads FQDESV (reference sequence).

This clonotype turned up a few times. The chain employs TRBV6-1 and TRBJ2-7; TRBD2 might be the D (5 bases). Germline assignment: CDR1 MNHNS and CDR2 SASEGT. Trimming left V 6 bases short and J 0 bases short, with 15 bases between. The CDR3 is 15 amino acids. CDR3 DNA: TGTGCCAGCAGGGCCCGCGGGTTGTCCTCCTACGAGCAGTACGTC. It yields the protein CASRARGLSSYEQYV.

This rearrangement joins TRBV4-1 to TRBJ2-7; 9 bases fit TRBD1. After removal of 4 bases from V and 2 bases from J, the junction contained 6 bases not matched to a gene. Germline V gives CDR1 MGHRA, CDR2 YSYEKL. The CDR3 loop spans 15 amino acids. CDR3: CASSPGQGPAYEQYV. The CDR3 nucleotides read TGCGCCAGCAGCCCTGGACAGGGGCCAGCCTACGAGCAGTACGTC.

This rearrangement joins TRBV20-1 to TRBJ2-7; a weak D match, TRBD1 (5 bases). Germline V gene data show CDR1 as DFQATT and CDR2 as SNEGSKA (reference sequence). V gave up 3 bases and J gave up 7 bases, with 13 bases separating them. This CDR3 is 12 amino acids long. For the CDR3, the DNA is TGCAGTGCTAGCTCTGCAGGGCTGGAGCAGTACGTC. Its protein is CSASSAGLEQYV.

This sequence joins TRBV12-3 or TRBV12-4 and TRBJ1-2, with D hard to call. CDR3 length: 15 amino acids. The V end lost 1 base, the J end lost 4 bases, and 13 bases lay between the germline ends. CDR3 residues: CASSLGLAPSYGYTF. The CDR3 DNA follows: TGTGCCAGCAGTTTAGGTCTCGCCCCTTCCTATGGCTACACCTTC.

Ten or more counts support this clonotype. J is TRBJ1-2 and V is TRBV29-1; TRBD1 might be the D (6 bases). Trimming shortened V by 2 bases and J by 8 bases, and 12 bases separated the two germline ends. This CDR3 contains 12 residues. Per the germline V gene, CDR1 is SQVTM and CDR2 is ANQGSEA. The CDR3 DNA reads TGCAGCGTTGAACAGGGGCCTTACGGCTACACCTTC. As protein: CSVEQGPYGYTF.

This clonotype was counted many times. The rearrangement links TRBV29-1 to TRBJ2-1, with 7 bases matching TRBD1. This CDR3 has 12 amino acids. V shed 7 bases and J 8 bases; nucleotides not matched to a gene: 8. Germline values: CDR1 SQVTM, CDR2 ANQGSEA. The CDR3 region has the DNA TGCAGCGGGGGACAGCCTGAGTATGAGCAGTTCTTC. It encodes CSGGQPEYEQFF.

This clonotype was seen ten or more times. The chain is built from TRBV20-1 and TRBJ1-3; D is unresolved. Germline CDR1 reads DFQATT; CDR2 reads SNEGSKA (reference sequence). With 4 bases removed from V and 0 bases from J, the gap between germline ends came to 7 bases. The CDR3 covers 13 residues. CDR3 protein: CSATGYSGNTIYF. Written as DNA, the CDR3 is TGCAGTGCTACAGGATACTCTGGAAACACCATATATTTT.

The CDR3 nucleotides are TGCAGCGCTCAACATAGCATGAACACTGAAGCTTTCTTT. Translating gives CSAQHSMNTEAFF. The chain couples TRBV29-1 to TRBJ1-1; D ambiguous. V lost 7 bases and J lost 0, with 12 bases in between. The CDR3 sequence is 13 residues long. Germline CDR1 and CDR2: SQVTM and ANQGSEA. The full variable domain, its missing parts supplied by reference TRBV29-1 and TRBJ1-1, is SAVISQKPSRDICQRGTSLTIQCQVDSQVTMMFWYRQQPGQSLTLIATANQGSEATYESGFVIDKFPISRPNLTFSTLTVSNMSPEDSSIYLCSAQHSMNTEAFFGQGTRLTVV.

V and J are TRBV7-9 and TRBJ1-1; tentative D call: TRBD1 (5 bases). There are 14 residues in the CDR3. Trimming cost V 5 bases and J 4 bases, with 14 bases left between them. Germline lookup yields CDR1 SEHNR and CDR2 FQNEAQ (reference sequence). CDR3 region: CASSQQAWSTEAFF. CDR3 DNA sequence: TGTGCCAGCAGCCAACAGGCTTGGAGCACTGAAGCTTTCTTT.

As regards this clonotype: Given a much more abundant clone one base away, this may be a read error. The V and J genes are TRBV6-5 and TRBJ2-5; tentatively, D is TRBD1 or TRBD2 (5 bases each). The ends were cut back, 4 bases at V and 9 bases at J, with 15 bases in the middle. Germline loops: CDR1 MNHEY, CDR2 SVGAGI. CDR3 length equals 13 residues. The CDR3 coding sequence is TGTGCCAGCAGTTCGGGCAGAGGGGAGCCCCAGTACTTC. Its translation is CASSSGRGEPQYF.

V and J are TRBV7-2 and TRBJ2-7, with D maybe TRBD1 (5 bases). Trimming removed 1 base from V and 2 bases from J, with 12 bases in between. The germline V gene has CDR1 SGHTA and CDR2 FQGNSA. The CDR3 is made up of 15 amino acids. The CDR3: CASSLEGHKTYEQYV. CDR3 bases: TGTGCCAGCAGCTTAGAGGGGCACAAAACCTACGAGCAGTACGTC.

This sequence joins TRBV6-1 and TRBJ2-1, with D maybe TRBD2 (6 bases). V lost 6 bases and J 5 bases, leaving 14 bases between the germline ends. Germline-derived CDR1 and CDR2 are MNHNS and SASEGT. This CDR3 is 14 amino acids long. CDR3 DNA: TGTGCCAGCAGCCCGGGACTTGCCCACAATGAGCAGTTCTTC. Translating gives CASSPGLAHNEQFF.

The rearrangement links TRBV12-3 or TRBV12-4 to TRBJ1-4; 7 nucleotides match TRBD1. V lost 4 bases, J lost 12 bases, and 14 bases stayed unmatched. The CDR3 is 15 residues long. CDR3 DNA sequence: TGTGCCAGCAGTTGGGGACAGCTTCAGAGGAGTGAACTGTTTTTT. It yields the protein CASSWGQLQRSELFF.

This clonotype has just a few counts. CDR3 sequence (DNA): TGTGCCAGCAGCCCGGGACAGCTGGGGGCCAACGTCCTGACTTTC. Translated, it gives CASSPGQLGANVLTF. The rearrangement uses TRBV12-3 or TRBV12-4 and TRBJ2-6; 7 positions match TRBD1. With 6 bases clipped from V and 4 bases from J, the junction kept 6 bases outside the gene matches. The CDR3 extends over 15 amino acids.

This clonotype was observed a few times. The rearrangement links TRBV20-1 to TRBJ2-5, with 9 bases matching TRBD2. V was clipped by 3 bases and J by 1 base; unmatched bases: 3. The CDR3 totals 14 residues. Germline CDR1 is DFQATT and CDR2 is SNEGSKA (reference sequence). The CDR3 reads CSASGSGSQETQYF. The CDR3 nucleotides read TGCAGTGCTAGCGGTAGCGGGAGCCAAGAGACCCAGTACTTC.

V is TRBV20-1 and J is TRBJ1-5; D perhaps matches TRBD1 (5 bases). V shed 0 bases and J shed 4 bases, with 10 bases lying between them. CDR1 DFQATT and CDR2 SNEGSKA come from the germline V gene (reference sequence). The CDR3 contains 14 residues. This CDR3 is CSAREPRGNQPQHF. The CDR3, as DNA: TGCAGTGCTAGAGAGCCGCGGGGGAATCAGCCCCAGCATTTT.

In this sample, this clonotype turned up many times. This sequence joins TRBV4-3 and TRBJ2-1; weak D call: TRBD1 (5 bases). Germline loops: CDR1 LGHNA, CDR2 YSLEER. The CDR3 extends over 13 amino acids. Between the trimmed V and J ends, which lost 3 bases and 8 bases, there was a span of 11 bases. CDR3 bases: TGCGCCAGCAGCCACACCAGGGTGGATGAGCAGTTCTTC. Its translation: CASSHTRVDEQFF.

This clonotype was seen many times. J is TRBJ2-1 and V is TRBV20-1, with 14 bases identical to TRBD2. The V and J ends lost 6 bases and 7 bases, in that order; junction bases with no gene match: 5. This CDR3 contains 14 residues. The germline V gene encodes CDR1 DFQATT and CDR2 SNEGSKA (reference sequence). The CDR3 nucleotides read TGCAGTGCGGTGACTAGCGGGGGGGCTAATGAGCAGTTCTTC. Translated, it gives CSAVTSGGANEQFF.

This clonotype was seen ten or more times. The chain joins TRBV20-1 to TRBJ1-3, with D hard to call. V was clipped by 7 bases and J by 0 bases, with 16 bases between them. CDR3 length: 15 residues. The V gene's germline CDR1 is DFQATT and CDR2 SNEGSKA (reference sequence). The DNA of the CDR3 is TGCAGTGTTCTATGGAGGAGAAGCTCTGGAAACACCATATATTTT. Translating it yields CSVLWRRSSGNTIYF.

In its sample, this clonotype was seen a few times. The chain is built from TRBV7-2 and TRBJ2-7; D is perhaps TRBD2 (7 bases). The CDR3 spans 15 residues. V lost 1 base and J lost 4, with 14 bases in between. Germline lookup yields CDR1 SGHTA and CDR2 FQGNSA. This CDR3 reads CASSLGGGAEYEQYF. CDR3 nucleotide sequence: TGTGCCAGCAGCTTAGGGGGGGGCGCTGAGTACGAGCAGTACTTC.